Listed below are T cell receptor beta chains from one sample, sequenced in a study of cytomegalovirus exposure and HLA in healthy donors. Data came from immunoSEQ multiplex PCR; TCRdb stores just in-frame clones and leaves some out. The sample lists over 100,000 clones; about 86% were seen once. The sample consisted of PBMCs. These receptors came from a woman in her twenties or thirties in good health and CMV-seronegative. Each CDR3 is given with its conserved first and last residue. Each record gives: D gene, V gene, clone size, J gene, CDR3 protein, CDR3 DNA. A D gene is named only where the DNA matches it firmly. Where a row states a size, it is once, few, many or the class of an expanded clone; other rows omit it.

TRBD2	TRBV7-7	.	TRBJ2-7	CASSLGLAGVYEQYF	TGTGCTAGCAGCCTGGGACTAGCGGGAGTCTACGAGCAGTACTTC
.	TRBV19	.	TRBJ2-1	CASRGRVDNEQFF	TGTGCCAGTAGGGGTCGGGTCGACAATGAGCAGTTCTTC
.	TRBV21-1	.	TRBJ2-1	CATSRGNEQFF	TGTGCCACTTCAAGGGGTAATGAGCAGTTCTTC
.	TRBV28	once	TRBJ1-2	CASSLGQQIYGYTF	TGTGCCAGCAGTCTTGGACAGCAAATTTATGGCTACACCTTC
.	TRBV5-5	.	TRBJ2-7	CASSLIGHVPREQYF	TGTGCCAGCAGCTTGATAGGACACGTTCCGAGAGAGCAGTACTTC
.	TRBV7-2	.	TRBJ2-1	CASSSGLAARYNEQFF	TGTGCCAGCAGCTCGGGATTAGCGGCAAGGTACAATGAGCAGTTCTTC
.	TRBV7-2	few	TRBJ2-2	CASSTRPDGELFF	TGTGCCAGCAGCACCAGGCCGGACGGGGAGCTGTTTTTT
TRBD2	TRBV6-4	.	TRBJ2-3	CASSVIGTSGTDTQYF	TGTGCCAGCAGTGTGATAGGGACTAGCGGCACAGATACGCAGTATTTT
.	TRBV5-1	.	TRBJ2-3	CASSLGSTPDTQYF	TGCGCCAGCAGCTTGGGGAGTACCCCGGATACGCAGTATTTT
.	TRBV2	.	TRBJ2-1	CASSPAPYNEQFF	TGTGCCAGCAGTCCAGCGCCCTACAATGAGCAGTTCTTC
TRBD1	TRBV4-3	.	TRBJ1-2	CASSQGQGTAGYTF	TGCGCCAGCAGCCAAGGACAGGGGACGGCTGGCTACACCTTC
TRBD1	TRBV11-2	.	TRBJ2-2	CASSLVQGAGELFF	TGTGCCAGCAGCTTAGTACAGGGGGCCGGGGAGCTGTTTTTT
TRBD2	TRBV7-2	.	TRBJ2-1	CASSLNLGSGSEQFF	TGTGCCAGCAGCTTAAACCTGGGTAGCGGGAGTGAGCAGTTCTTC
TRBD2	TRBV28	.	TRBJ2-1	CASSSVSSGSYNEQFF	TGTGCCAGCAGTTCCGTTTCTAGCGGGAGCTACAATGAGCAGTTCTTC
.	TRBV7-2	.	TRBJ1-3	CASSSSSGQRNTIYF	TGTGCCAGCAGCTCTAGCTCCGGACAGAGAAACACCATATATTTT
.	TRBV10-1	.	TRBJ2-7	CASGPRGYEQYF	TGCGCCAGCGGCCCAAGGGGGTACGAGCAGTACTTC
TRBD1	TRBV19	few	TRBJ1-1	CASSIPGTGSRAFF	TGTGCCAGTAGTATCCCCGGGACAGGCTCGAGGGCTTTCTTT
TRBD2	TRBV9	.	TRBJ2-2	CASSLPLAGAGELFF	TGTGCCAGCAGTCTCCCTCTAGCGGGTGCCGGGGAGCTGTTTTTT
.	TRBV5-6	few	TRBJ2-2	CASSLPSSRNTGELFF	TGTGCCAGCAGCCTCCCTTCGTCCCGGAACACCGGGGAGCTGTTTTTT
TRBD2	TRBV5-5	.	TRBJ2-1	CASSLVAGGWYNEQFF	TGTGCCAGCAGCTTGGTAGCGGGAGGGTGGTACAATGAGCAGTTCTTC
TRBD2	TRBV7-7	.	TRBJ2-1	CASSLEVAGYNEQFF	TGTGCCAGCAGCTTAGAGGTAGCGGGCTACAATGAGCAGTTCTTC
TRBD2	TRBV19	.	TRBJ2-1	CASSILGTSGRSPTMRAQFF	TGTGCCAGTAGTATTCTCGGAACTAGCGGGAGAAGTCCTACAATGAGGGCGCAGTTCTTC
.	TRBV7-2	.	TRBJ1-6	CASSSFSGVSYNSPLHF	TGTGCCAGCAGTTCATTTAGCGGGGTTTCCTATAATTCACCCCTCCACTTT
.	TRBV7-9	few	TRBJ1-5	CASSLGGGEPQHF	TGTGCCAGCAGCTTAGGAGGGGGGGAGCCCCAGCATTTT
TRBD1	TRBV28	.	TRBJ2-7	CATRGTGQEYEQYF	TGTGCCACCCGAGGTACCGGACAGGAATACGAGCAGTACTTC
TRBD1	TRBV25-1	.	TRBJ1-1	CATGTGMGVDAEAFF	TGTGCCACCGGGACAGGGATGGGGGTGGATGCTGAAGCTTTCTTT
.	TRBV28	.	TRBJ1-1	CASSTLRVGNTEAFF	TGTGCCAGCAGTACACTCAGGGTTGGGAACACTGAAGCTTTCTTT
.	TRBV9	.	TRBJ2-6	CASSVPIGGGANVLTF	TGTGCCAGCAGCGTACCAATAGGAGGCGGGGCCAACGTCCTGACTTTC
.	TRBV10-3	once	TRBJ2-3	CAIRREISTDTQYF	TGTGCCATCAGACGGGAAATTAGCACAGATACGCAGTATTTT
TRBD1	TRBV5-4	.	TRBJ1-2	CASRISGTGGEGYTF	TGTGCCAGCAGGATATCCGGGACAGGGGGCGAGGGCTACACCTTC
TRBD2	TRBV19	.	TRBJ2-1	CASNSGGALYNEQFF	TGTGCCAGTAATTCGGGAGGCGCCCTTTACAATGAGCAGTTCTTC
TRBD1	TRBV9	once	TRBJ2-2	CASSVPLGQGATGELFF	TGTGCCAGCAGCGTTCCTCTAGGACAGGGGGCAACCGGGGAGCTGTTTTTT
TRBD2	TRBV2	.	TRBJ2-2	CASKSGSGTGELFF	TGTGCCAGCAAGAGCGGGAGCGGGACCGGGGAGCTGTTTTTT
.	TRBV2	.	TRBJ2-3	CASIFGGTAADTQYF	TGTGCCAGCATTTTTGGAGGTACTGCGGCAGATACGCAGTATTTT
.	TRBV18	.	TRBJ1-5	CASSLGQTLGAQPQHF	TGTGCCAGCTCACTAGGACAGACCTTGGGTGCTCAGCCCCAGCATTTT
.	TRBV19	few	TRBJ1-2	CASRKGRERDGYTF	TGTGCCAGTAGAAAAGGACGGGAGAGGGATGGCTACACCTTC
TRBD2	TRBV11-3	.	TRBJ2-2	CASSLDPTSGMNTGELFF	TGTGCCAGCAGCTTAGATCCGACTAGCGGGATGAACACCGGGGAGCTGTTTTTT
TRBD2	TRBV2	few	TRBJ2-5	CASSPASGRTETQYF	TGTGCCAGCAGTCCGGCTAGCGGGAGAACGGAGACCCAGTACTTC
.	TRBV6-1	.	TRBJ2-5	CASSEFMTGPGETQYF	TGTGCCAGCAGTGAATTCATGACAGGCCCGGGGGAGACCCAGTACTTC
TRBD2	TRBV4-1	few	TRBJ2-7	CASSEGLAGTKGEQYF	TGCGCCAGCAGTGAGGGACTAGCGGGAACCAAGGGCGAGCAGTACTTC
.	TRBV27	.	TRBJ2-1	CASNTVSNEQFF	TGTGCCAGCAATACAGTGAGCAATGAGCAGTTCTTC
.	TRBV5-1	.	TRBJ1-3	CASSPGSGSSGNTIYF	TGCGCCAGCAGCCCGGGGTCGGGCAGCTCTGGAAACACCATATATTTT
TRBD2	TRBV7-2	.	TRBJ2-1	CASSLVGGSSYNEQFF	TGTGCCAGCAGCTTAGTTGGCGGGAGCTCCTACAATGAGCAGTTCTTC